Following are 19 T cell receptor beta chains from one sample sequenced in a study of blood T cell repertoires in COVID-19. Generated by immunoSEQ multiplex PCR, the TCRdb table keeps only in-frame clones and is missing some. The data hold about 78,000 clones, with roughly 80% observed a single time. The material sequenced was peripheral blood. Receptors originate from a human donor in a cohort sampled during active COVID-19.

The chain links TRBV3-1 (or the pseudogene TRBV3-2) to TRBJ1-3, with TRBD1 as a possible D gene (6 bases). V dropped 2 bases and J dropped 0 bases, with 8 bases sitting between them. Germline-derived CDR1 and CDR2 are LGHDT and YNNKEL (reference sequence). The CDR3 covers 15 residues. CDR3 protein: CASSQRTVSGNTIYF. The CDR3 region has the DNA TGTGCCAGCAGCCAACGGACAGTCTCTGGAAACACCATATATTTT.

This clone was counted a few times. The genes are TRBV18 and TRBJ1-6; D is unresolved. CDR1 KGHSH and CDR2 LQKENI come from the germline V gene. Trimming took off 4 bases at V and 6 bases at J, with 19 bases between the two ends. The CDR3 is 17 residues long. The CDR3 reads CASSQSVGPAGNSPLHF. The CDR3 DNA sequence: TGTGCCAGCTCACAATCTGTCGGGCCAGCGGGTAATTCACCCCTCCACTTT.

The chain has TRBV2 and TRBJ2-1, with a possible D match to TRBD2 (5 bases). V was clipped by 3 bases and J by 4 bases, with 13 bases between them. Germline lookup yields CDR1 SNHLY and CDR2 FYNNEI. This CDR3 has 15 residues. The CDR3 DNA reads TGTGCCAGCAGTGAGCGGCTAGCTCCTTACAATGAGCAGTTCTTC. Its protein is CASSERLAPYNEQFF.

The chain employs TRBV7-9 and TRBJ1-2; 8 nucleotides align to TRBD1. Germline V gene lookup returns CDR1 SEHNR and CDR2 FQNEAQ (reference sequence). CDR3 length: 13 amino acids. After removal of 5 bases from V and 9 bases from J, the junction contained 8 bases not matched to a gene. This chain's CDR3 is CASSTQQGGRYTF. CDR3 DNA sequence: TGTGCCAGCAGCACCCAACAGGGGGGACGCTACACCTTC.

This chain uses TRBV3-1 (or the pseudogene TRBV3-2) with TRBJ2-7; TRBD1 is a possible D gene (5 bases). This CDR3 comprises 15 residues. Germline loops: CDR1 LGHDT, CDR2 YNNKEL (reference sequence). The germline V and J ends were trimmed by 0 bases and 5 bases, with 14 bases remaining between them. The CDR3 spells CASSQDTLRGNEQYF. In nucleotides, the CDR3 is TGTGCCAGCAGCCAAGATACACTTAGGGGTAACGAGCAGTACTTC.

J is TRBJ1-4 and V is TRBV3-1 (or the pseudogene TRBV3-2); perhaps TRBD1 as D (6 bases). CDR1 is LGHDT and CDR2 is YNNKEL in the germline V gene (reference sequence). Trimming removed 0 bases from V and 6 bases from J, with 11 bases in between. There are 15 residues in the CDR3. The CDR3 region has the DNA TGTGCCAGCAGCCAAGACCAGGGGTCGCATGAAAAACTGTTTTTT. This sequence encodes CASSQDQGSHEKLFF.

The V call is TRBV6-1, the J call TRBJ1-3, with D possibly being TRBD1 (5 bases). The V gene lost 2 bases and the J gene lost 1 base, with 18 bases spanning the gap. Germline-derived CDR1 and CDR2 are MNHNS and SASEGT. There are 18 residues in the CDR3. CDR3 sequence reads: CASSESIRVVRSGNTIYF. The CDR3 coding sequence is TGTGCCAGCAGTGAATCTATCAGGGTAGTTCGGTCTGGAAACACCATATATTTT.

This clone has a single count. V usage is TRBV12-3 or TRBV12-4 and J usage is TRBJ1-2, with 9 bases matching TRBD1. This CDR3 region has 12 residues. V dropped 11 bases and J dropped 4; count of bases not matched to a gene: 5. As DNA, the CDR3 is TGTGCCGTATCGGACAGGGGCTATGGCTACACCTTC. Protein: CAVSDRGYGYTF.

The rearrangement joins TRBV4-3 to TRBJ1-1, with 7 bases lining up with TRBD1. In germline, CDR1 is LGHNA, CDR2 YSLEER. The trim removed 4 bases at V and 8 bases at J, leaving 4 bases unmatched. This CDR3 has 12 residues. Here the CDR3 reads CASSRRQGEAFF. The DNA of the CDR3 is TGCGCCAGCAGCCGAAGACAGGGAGAAGCTTTCTTT.

The CDR3 loop is CASSEAGRVGYGYTF. The CDR3 nucleotides are TGTGCCAGCAGTGAAGCCGGGAGGGTCGGCTATGGCTACACCTTC. The chain uses TRBV6-1 and TRBJ1-2; D call uncertain. Germline lookup yields CDR1 MNHNS and CDR2 SASEGT. CDR3 length: 15 residues. Trimming removed 0 bases from V and 4 bases from J, with 12 bases in between.

The chain carries TRBV12-3 or TRBV12-4 and TRBJ1-1, with 8 bases lining up with TRBD1. The ends lost 5 bases at V and 4 bases at J; junction bases unmatched: 3. The CDR3 is 13 amino acids. CDR3 residues: CASSTTGGTEAFF. The DNA of the CDR3 is TGTGCCAGCAGTACCACAGGGGGCACTGAAGCTTTCTTT.

The gene calls are TRBV2 and TRBJ1-2; D is perhaps TRBD1 (5 bases). Trimming left V 2 bases short and J 0 bases short, with 13 bases between. CDR1 is SNHLY and CDR2 is FYNNEI in the germline V gene. The CDR3 has 16 residues. The CDR3 bases are TGTGCCAGCAGTGAATTTAGGGGCCTAGCTAACTATGGCTACACCTTC. Amino acid sequence: CASSEFRGLANYGYTF.

The chain joins TRBV12-3 or TRBV12-4 to TRBJ1-5; D not certain. V gave up 6 bases and J gave up 4 bases, with 7 bases separating them. This CDR3 is 12 amino acids long. The CDR3 DNA is TGTGCCAGCAGCCGAGAAAATCAGCCCCAGCATTTT. Its translation: CASSRENQPQHF.

This clone was found once. The rearrangement uses TRBV19 and TRBJ2-7; 8 bases map to TRBD2. Germline V lookup: CDR1 LNHDA, CDR2 SQIVND (reference sequence). Unmatched junction bases numbered 13, after V lost 7 bases and J lost 2 bases. This CDR3 region has 16 residues. The CDR3 sequence: CASTLGPRGATYEQYF. CDR3 bases: TGTGCCAGTACCCTCGGGCCGCGGGGGGCTACCTACGAGCAGTACTTC.

The DNA of the CDR3 is TGTGCCAGCAGACAGGGGAAGAACACTGAAGCTTTCTTT. Translation: CASRQGKNTEAFF. The gene calls are TRBV7-2 and TRBJ1-1; TRBD1 matches 7 bases. The J segment lost 1 base and the V segment lost 6 bases, leaving 2 bases of the junction unmatched. The CDR3 has 13 residues. CDR1 and CDR2 from the germline V gene are SGHTA and FQGNSA.

J is TRBJ1-1 and V is TRBV11-3; D is possibly TRBD1 (5 bases). Germline assignment: CDR1 SGHNT and CDR2 YENEEA. The V end was cut by 5 bases, the J end by 11 bases, with 21 bases between. This CDR3 comprises 14 residues. The CDR3 DNA reads TGTGCCAGCAGCAACGGCGGACAAGGGTTTGGCGCTTTCTTT. Amino acids: CASSNGGQGFGAFF.

V is TRBV4-1 and J is TRBJ2-7; 7 bases are a match to TRBD1. J gave up 7 bases and V 5 bases, and 11 bases lay outside the gene matches. The CDR3 is 14 amino acids. Germline V lookup: CDR1 MGHRA, CDR2 YSYEKL. The CDR3 DNA reads as TGCGCCAGCAGCGGAACAGGGGCCTGGGGGGAGCAGTACTTC. Translating it yields CASSGTGAWGEQYF.

The rearrangement links TRBV27 to TRBJ2-6; 8 bases match TRBD1. There are 17 residues in the CDR3. The germline gives CDR1 MNHEY, CDR2 SMNVEV (reference sequence). The ends lost 5 bases at V and 2 bases at J; junction bases unmatched: 8. Here the CDR3 DNA reads TGTGCCAGCAGTCCAGGACAGGGAAAGCCTGGGGCCAACGTCCTGACTTTC. Encoded protein: CASSPGQGKPGANVLTF.

The CDR3 loop reads CASSVSGGLAKNIQYF. As DNA, the CDR3 is TGTGCCAGCAGCGTTAGCGGGGGACTAGCCAAAAACATTCAGTACTTC. The rearrangement uses TRBV3-1 (or the pseudogene TRBV3-2) and TRBJ2-4; the match to TRBD2 covers 9 bases. Per the germline V gene, CDR1 is LGHDT and CDR2 is YNNKEL (reference sequence). The CDR3 consists of 16 residues. After removal of 5 bases from V and 0 bases from J, the junction contained 5 bases not matched to a gene.